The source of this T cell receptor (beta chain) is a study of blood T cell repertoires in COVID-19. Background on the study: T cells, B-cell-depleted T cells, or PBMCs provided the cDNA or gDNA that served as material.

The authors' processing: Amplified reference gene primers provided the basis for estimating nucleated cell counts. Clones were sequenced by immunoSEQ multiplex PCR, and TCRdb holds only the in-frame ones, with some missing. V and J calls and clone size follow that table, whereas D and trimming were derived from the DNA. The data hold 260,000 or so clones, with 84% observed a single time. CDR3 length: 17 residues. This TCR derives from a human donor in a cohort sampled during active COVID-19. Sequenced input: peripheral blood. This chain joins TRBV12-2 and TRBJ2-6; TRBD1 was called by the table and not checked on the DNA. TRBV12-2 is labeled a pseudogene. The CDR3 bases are TGTGCAAGTCGCTTAAGTCGACAGGGCCCTGGGGCCAACGTCCTGACTTTC. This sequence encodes CASRLSRQGPGANVLTF.